The following is a TCR beta chain sequence with its context. The authors' processing: By means of reference gene primer amplification, nucleated cell counts were estimated. Profiled with immunoSEQ multiplex PCR; TCRdb holds only in-frame clones, not every one. V, J and clone size were drawn from that table, and D and trimming were deduced from the DNA. Altogether about 140,000 clones are present, 70% to 90% being singletons, with the ten largest covering about 5.6%. The data belong to a study of blood T cell repertoires in COVID-19. Germline V gene lookup returns CDR1 SEHNR and CDR2 FQNEAQ (reference sequence). The CDR3 has 15 amino acids. Trimming cost V 5 bases and J 7 bases; bases outside gene matches: 10.

This rearrangement joins TRBV7-9 to TRBJ1-5; 8 nucleotides align to TRBD1. The clonotype was recovered from a human donor in a cohort sampled during active COVID-19. Sequencing was done on a sample of peripheral blood. This CDR3 is CASSRGGTGGQPQHF. The DNA for the CDR3 is TGTGCCAGCAGCAGAGGGGGTACAGGGGGACAGCCCCAGCATTTT.